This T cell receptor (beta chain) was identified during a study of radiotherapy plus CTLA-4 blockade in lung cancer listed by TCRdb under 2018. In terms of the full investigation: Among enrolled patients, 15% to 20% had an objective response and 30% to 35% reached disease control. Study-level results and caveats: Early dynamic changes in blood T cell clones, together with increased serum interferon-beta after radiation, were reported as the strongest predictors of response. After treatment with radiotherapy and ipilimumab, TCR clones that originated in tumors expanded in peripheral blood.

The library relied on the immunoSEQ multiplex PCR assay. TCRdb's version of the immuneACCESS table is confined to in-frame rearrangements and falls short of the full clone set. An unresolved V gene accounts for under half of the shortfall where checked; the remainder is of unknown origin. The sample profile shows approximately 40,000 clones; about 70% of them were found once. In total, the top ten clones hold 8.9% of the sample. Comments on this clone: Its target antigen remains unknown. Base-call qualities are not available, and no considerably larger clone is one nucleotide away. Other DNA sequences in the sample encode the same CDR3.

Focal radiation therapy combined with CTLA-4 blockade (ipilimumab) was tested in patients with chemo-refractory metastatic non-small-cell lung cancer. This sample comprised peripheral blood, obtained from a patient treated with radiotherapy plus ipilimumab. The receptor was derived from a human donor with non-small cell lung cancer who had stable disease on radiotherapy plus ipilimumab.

The base sequence is TGTGCCAGCAGTCCGAACACTGAAGCTTTCTTT. Translated, it reads CASSPNTEAFF. The receptor chain draws on TRBV2 and TRBJ1-1, with the D gene not clear enough to name. The CDR3 sequence holds 11 residues, the cysteine and phenylalanine included. Left in the record is the CDR3 DNA by itself, 33 bases read in frame from the first base. V gives up 5 bases and J gives up 1 base, and the segment between their germline ends measures 2 bases. In the germline V gene, CDR1 corresponds to SNHLY and CDR2 to FYNNEI.